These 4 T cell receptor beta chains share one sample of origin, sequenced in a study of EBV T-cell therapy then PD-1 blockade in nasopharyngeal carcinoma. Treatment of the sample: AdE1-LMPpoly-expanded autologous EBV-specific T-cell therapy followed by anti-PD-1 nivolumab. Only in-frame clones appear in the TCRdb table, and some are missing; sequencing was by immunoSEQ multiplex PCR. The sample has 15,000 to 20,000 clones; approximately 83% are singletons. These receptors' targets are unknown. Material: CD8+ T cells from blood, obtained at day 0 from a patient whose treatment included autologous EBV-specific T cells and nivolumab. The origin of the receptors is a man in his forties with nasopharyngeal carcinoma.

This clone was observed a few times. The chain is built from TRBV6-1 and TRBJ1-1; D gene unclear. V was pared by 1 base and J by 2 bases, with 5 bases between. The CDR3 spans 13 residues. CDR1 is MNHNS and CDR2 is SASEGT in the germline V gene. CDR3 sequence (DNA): TGTGCCAGCAGTGAAGTCGGAAACACTGAAGCTTTCTTT. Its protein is CASSEVGNTEAFF.

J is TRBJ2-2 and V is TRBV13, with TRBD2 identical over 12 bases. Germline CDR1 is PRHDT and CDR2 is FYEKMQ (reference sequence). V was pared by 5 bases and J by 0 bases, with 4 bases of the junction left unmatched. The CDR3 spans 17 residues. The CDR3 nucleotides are TGTGCCAGCAGCCCTCGACTAGCGGGGGCGAACACCGGGGAGCTGTTTTTT. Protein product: CASSPRLAGANTGELFF. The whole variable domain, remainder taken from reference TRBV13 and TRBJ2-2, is AAGVIQSPRHLIKEKRETATLKCYPIPRHDTVYWYQQGPGQDPQFLISFYEKMQSDKGSIPDRFSAQQFSDYHSELNMSSLELGDSALYFCASSPRLAGANTGELFFGEGSRLTVL.

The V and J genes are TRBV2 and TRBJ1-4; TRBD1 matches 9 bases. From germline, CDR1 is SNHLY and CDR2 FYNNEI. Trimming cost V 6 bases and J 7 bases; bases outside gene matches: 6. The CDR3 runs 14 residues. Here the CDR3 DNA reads TGTGCCAGCAGACCGGGACAGGGAGGTGAAAAACTGTTTTTT. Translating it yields CASRPGQGGEKLFF.

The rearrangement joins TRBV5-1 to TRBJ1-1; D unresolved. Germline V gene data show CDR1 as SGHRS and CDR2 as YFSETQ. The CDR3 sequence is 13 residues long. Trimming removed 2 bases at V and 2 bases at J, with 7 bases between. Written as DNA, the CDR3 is TGCGCCAGCAGCTTCTCTGCCAACACTGAAGCTTTCTTT. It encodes CASSFSANTEAFF.